Listed below are T cell receptor beta chains from one sample, sequenced in a study of blood T cell repertoires in COVID-19. Assay used: immunoSEQ multiplex PCR; TCRdb lists only in-frame clones, some missing. The sample records 300,000 to 450,000 clones, less than 85% being singletons. Sequencing was done on a sample of peripheral blood. The receptor set was obtained from a woman aged 18-29 years with acute or convalescent COVID-19. CDR3s include the opening cysteine and the closing phenylalanine or tryptophan. Fields, in order: J gene, CDR3 length, D gene, V gene, clone size, CDR3 DNA, CDR3 protein. The D gene is left open where the match is weak. Expanded clones get a size class; other rows say once, few or many, or leave the size out.

j_call: TRBJ1-4; cdr3_length: 14; d_call: NA; v_call: TRBV6-5; clone_size: NA; cdr3_nt: TGTGCCAGCACCGACGGGCAGGGCCAGGGAAAACTGTTTTTT; cdr3_aa: CASTDGQGQGKLFF
j_call: TRBJ2-3; cdr3_length: 13; d_call: NA; v_call: TRBV4-1; clone_size: NA; cdr3_nt: TGCGCCAGCAGCCAAGAGAGGGAGGGGGTGCGGTATTTT; cdr3_aa: CASSQEREGVRYF
j_call: TRBJ1-5; cdr3_length: 17; d_call: NA; v_call: TRBV5-1; clone_size: NA; cdr3_nt: TGCGCCAGCAGCTTTGAGAAAAATATATATAGCAATCAGCCCCAGCATTTT; cdr3_aa: CASSFEKNIYSNQPQHF
j_call: TRBJ2-7; cdr3_length: 13; d_call: NA; v_call: TRBV19; clone_size: NA; cdr3_nt: TGTGCCACTTCGGCAGGTCGATCCTACGAGCAGTACTTC; cdr3_aa: CATSAGRSYEQYF
j_call: TRBJ2-7; cdr3_length: 13; d_call: NA; v_call: TRBV5-1; clone_size: NA; cdr3_nt: TGCGCCAGCAGCCGCATGGAGGGTAACGAGCAGTACTTC; cdr3_aa: CASSRMEGNEQYF
j_call: TRBJ1-4; cdr3_length: 13; d_call: TRBD1; v_call: TRBV7-9; clone_size: many; cdr3_nt: TGTGCCAGCAGCTGGGGACAGAATGAAAAACTGTTTTTT; cdr3_aa: CASSWGQNEKLFF
j_call: TRBJ2-1; cdr3_length: 11; d_call: NA; v_call: TRBV5-1; clone_size: NA; cdr3_nt: TGCGCCACCCGACAGGGAGGTGAGCAGTTCTTC; cdr3_aa: CATRQGGEQFF
j_call: TRBJ2-7; cdr3_length: 22; d_call: TRBD1; v_call: TRBV4-1; clone_size: once; cdr3_nt: TGCGCCAGCAGCCAAACCCCACTACCCGGGACAGGGGGCAAAATTTGGGTGGACGAGCAGTACTTC; cdr3_aa: CASSQTPLPGTGGKIWVDEQYF
j_call: TRBJ2-3; cdr3_length: 15; d_call: NA; v_call: TRBV6-6; clone_size: once; cdr3_nt: TGTGCCAGCAAAAAGCCACCGGGGGGCACAGATACGCAGTATTTT; cdr3_aa: CASKKPPGGTDTQYF
j_call: TRBJ2-3; cdr3_length: 16; d_call: TRBD2; v_call: TRBV5-1; clone_size: few; cdr3_nt: TGCGCCAGCAGCTTGAGTGGGACTAGGGTCGGGGATACGCAGTATTTT; cdr3_aa: CASSLSGTRVGDTQYF
j_call: TRBJ1-2; cdr3_length: 13; d_call: NA; v_call: TRBV28; clone_size: NA; cdr3_nt: TGTGCCAGCAGTTTAAAGAGCTACTATGGCTACACCTTC; cdr3_aa: CASSLKSYYGYTF
j_call: TRBJ2-5; cdr3_length: 13; d_call: NA; v_call: TRBV12-3/TRBV12-4; clone_size: NA; cdr3_nt: TGTGCCAGCAGTCGAGACAAGTTGGAGACCCAGTACTTC; cdr3_aa: CASSRDKLETQYF
j_call: TRBJ2-1; cdr3_length: 11; d_call: NA; v_call: TRBV28; clone_size: NA; cdr3_nt: TGTGCCAGCAAAGGGGTCCATGAGCAGTTCTTC; cdr3_aa: CASKGVHEQFF
j_call: TRBJ1-1; cdr3_length: 11; d_call: NA; v_call: TRBV7-9; clone_size: NA; cdr3_nt: TGTGCCAGCAGCTCCAGCGGTTTAGCTTTCTTT; cdr3_aa: CASSSSGLAFF
j_call: TRBJ1-4; cdr3_length: 17; d_call: NA; v_call: TRBV29-1; clone_size: NA; cdr3_nt: TGCAGCGTGACCCGACGCAGGGCCCCAACAACTAATGAAAAACTGTTTTTT; cdr3_aa: CSVTRRRAPTTNEKLFF
j_call: TRBJ2-1; cdr3_length: 16; d_call: TRBD2; v_call: TRBV24-1; clone_size: once; cdr3_nt: TGTGCCACCAGTGACGCTGGACTAGCGGGACTTGATGAGCAGTTCTTC; cdr3_aa: CATSDAGLAGLDEQFF
j_call: TRBJ1-5; cdr3_length: 16; d_call: TRBD1; v_call: TRBV5-5; clone_size: NA; cdr3_nt: TGTGCCAGCAGCACGACAGGGGGCAGGAGCAATCAGCCCCAGCATTTT; cdr3_aa: CASSTTGGRSNQPQHF
j_call: TRBJ1-6; cdr3_length: 15; d_call: NA; v_call: TRBV27; clone_size: few; cdr3_nt: TGTGCCAGCAGTTTATCTGGCAGGGTGGTATCACCCCTCCACTTT; cdr3_aa: CASSLSGRVVSPLHF
j_call: TRBJ2-1; cdr3_length: 18; d_call: TRBD1; v_call: TRBV24-1; clone_size: NA; cdr3_nt: TGTGCCACCAGTGCCTCCTGGGGTGACAGGGGCGAAGGGGTTGAGCAGTTCTTC; cdr3_aa: CATSASWGDRGEGVEQFF
j_call: TRBJ2-7; cdr3_length: 15; d_call: TRBD2; v_call: TRBV6-5; clone_size: NA; cdr3_nt: TGTGCCAGCAGTTACCGATCTAGCGGGAGGGACGAGCAGTACTTC; cdr3_aa: CASSYRSSGRDEQYF
j_call: TRBJ2-2; cdr3_length: 14; d_call: NA; v_call: TRBV30; clone_size: NA; cdr3_nt: TGTGCCTGTCGAGGGGGGGCGAGCACCGGGGAGCTGTTTTTT; cdr3_aa: CACRGGASTGELFF
j_call: TRBJ2-3; cdr3_length: 15; d_call: TRBD2; v_call: TRBV5-8; clone_size: NA; cdr3_nt: TGTGCCAGCAGTTCCGGGGGGAGCTCCACAGATACGCAGTATTTT; cdr3_aa: CASSSGGSSTDTQYF
j_call: TRBJ1-1; cdr3_length: 15; d_call: NA; v_call: TRBV3-1/TRBV3-2; clone_size: NA; cdr3_nt: TGTGCCAGCAGCCAAGATCAACAGGGTAAATTGGAAGCTTTCTTT; cdr3_aa: CASSQDQQGKLEAFF
j_call: TRBJ1-1; cdr3_length: 14; d_call: NA; v_call: TRBV7-3; clone_size: NA; cdr3_nt: TGTGCCAGCAGCTTAAAAACAGGCAACTCTGAAGCTTTCTTT; cdr3_aa: CASSLKTGNSEAFF
j_call: TRBJ1-1; cdr3_length: 12; d_call: TRBD1; v_call: TRBV5-1; clone_size: NA; cdr3_nt: TGCGCCAGCAGCTCCCCAGGGGGCGGGGCTTTCTTT; cdr3_aa: CASSSPGGGAFF
j_call: TRBJ1-2; cdr3_length: 15; d_call: NA; v_call: TRBV9; clone_size: NA; cdr3_nt: TGTGCCAGCAGCGTAAGTCCCACAGAGAACTATGGCTACACCTTC; cdr3_aa: CASSVSPTENYGYTF
j_call: TRBJ2-2; cdr3_length: 16; d_call: TRBD1; v_call: TRBV5-1; clone_size: NA; cdr3_nt: TGCGCCAGCAGCGACGCGGGACAGGGGGGTGACGGGGAGCTGTTTTTT; cdr3_aa: CASSDAGQGGDGELFF
j_call: TRBJ2-2; cdr3_length: 13; d_call: NA; v_call: TRBV6-5; clone_size: NA; cdr3_nt: TGTGCCAGCACACAGGGCTGGACCGGGGAGCTGTTTTTT; cdr3_aa: CASTQGWTGELFF
j_call: TRBJ1-3; cdr3_length: 15; d_call: NA; v_call: TRBV6-5; clone_size: NA; cdr3_nt: TGTGCCAGCAGCATCCGGGTCCACTCTGGAAACACCATATATTTT; cdr3_aa: CASSIRVHSGNTIYF